This T cell receptor (beta chain) is drawn from a study of blood T cells in healthy people across ages. General study results and limits: Donors of long life had a larger count of naive CD4+ cells and greater diversity than aged donors. Diversity was estimated from one million T cells, and these estimates were considered underestimates.

With each sample, at least 5.5 micrograms of total RNA were extracted. Sample-barcoded 5' priming and a J-beta primer mix drove a second PCR of roughly 6 to 12 cycles. TCRdb analysed the 5' RACE reads with MiXCR anew, one entry per CDR3 protein. Altogether some 700,000 distinct CDR3 sequences are present, roughly 44% being singletons, with the ten largest covering 20%. This clonotype was detected only a few times. Its antigen remains unidentified. The sequencing sample was made of blood. This receptor was identified in a woman in her fifties or sixties in good health.

CDR3 in amino acids: CASSSGTEGEKLFF. The CDR3 DNA reads as TGTGCCAGCAGTTCCGGGACAGAAGGTGAAAAACTGTTTTTT. The chain combines TRBV12-3 or TRBV12-4 with TRBJ1-4; 7 bases align to TRBD1. V shed 4 bases and J 7 bases; nucleotides not matched to a gene: 6. This CDR3 contains 14 residues.